Presented here are 9 T cell receptor beta chains from one specimen sequenced in a study of shared clonotypes between healthy human individuals. Clones were read by immunoSEQ multiplex PCR, and TCRdb kept only the in-frame ones, dropping some. Of roughly 2.1 million clones detected, under 95% appear once; the ten largest clones hold roughly 1.7%. CD45RO-negative CD8 cells positively selected for CCR7 made up the naive population, which excluded terminally differentiated effector memory CD45RA+ cells. Sequenced input: naive CD8+ T cells from PBMCs. These receptors were collected from a man between 18 and 35 years old in good health. Some clones in this sample may be carry-over from other donors' samples.

This chain joins TRBV7-9 and TRBJ2-1, with TRBD2 matching 9 bases. There are 17 residues in the CDR3. CDR1 and CDR2 (germline): SEHNR, FQNEAQ (reference sequence). After removal of 1 base from V and 5 bases from J, the junction contained 9 bases not matched to a gene. In DNA form, the CDR3 reads TGTGCCAGCAGCTTAGTTTTGGGACTAGCTGATAACAATGAGCAGTTCTTC. Encoded protein: CASSLVLGLADNNEQFF.

The V call is TRBV7-6, the J call TRBJ1-1; no clear D. Per the germline V gene, CDR1 is SGHVS and CDR2 is FNYEAQ. The CDR3 has 13 amino acids. V was trimmed by 3 bases and J by 1 base, leaving 6 bases between them. The CDR3 DNA reads as TGTGCCAGCAGCTTGAGCAAGAACACTGAAGCTTTCTTT. Encoded protein: CASSLSKNTEAFF.

This sequence joins TRBV28 and TRBJ1-5, with D possibly matching TRBD1 (6 bases). The CDR3 loop spans 15 amino acids. V lost 6 bases to trimming and J lost 2 bases, with 14 bases between them. CDR1 MDHEN and CDR2 SYDVKM come from the germline V gene. The CDR3 DNA reads TGTGCCAGCAGCAACAGGGTCGAGGGCAATCAGCCCCAGCATTTT. This encodes CASSNRVEGNQPQHF. The complete variable domain, with remaining parts taken from reference TRBV28 and TRBJ1-5, reads DVKVTQSSRYLVKRTGEKVFLECVQDMDHENMFWYRQDPGLGLRLIYFSYDVKMKEKGDIPEGYSVSREKKERFSLILESASTNQTSMYLCASSNRVEGNQPQHFGDGTRLSIL.

The rearrangement joins TRBV29-1 to TRBJ1-3, with no clear D. The CDR3 is made up of 15 amino acids. In germline, CDR1 is SQVTM, CDR2 ANQGSEA. V was shortened by 2 bases and J by 0 bases, with 11 bases between the two germline ends. The CDR3 sequence is CSVELARSSGNTIYF. CDR3 DNA sequence: TGCAGCGTTGAATTAGCCAGGTCCTCTGGAAACACCATATATTTT.

This clone was recorded once. The genes are TRBV27 and TRBJ2-2, with 7 bases lining up with TRBD2. The CDR3 consists of 12 residues. V lost 7 bases and J lost 6; bases outside the gene matches: 2. Germline V gene data show CDR1 as MNHEY and CDR2 as SMNVEV (reference sequence). This CDR3 reads CASIAGSGELFF. DNA for the CDR3: TGTGCCAGCATAGCGGGTTCCGGGGAGCTGTTTTTT.

This CDR3 reads CASSQNDRGRIRFF. The CDR3 bases are TGTGCCAGCAGCCAAAACGACAGGGGGCGAATTCGGTTCTTC. The chain is built from TRBV4-2 and TRBJ2-1; 10 bases are a match to TRBD1. J lost 15 bases, V lost 2 bases, and 10 bases had no gene match. CDR3 length: 14 amino acids. Germline loops: CDR1 LGHNA, CDR2 YNFKEQ.

Worth noting for this clone: Other nucleotide sequences from this sample produce the same CDR3. V and J are TRBV27 and TRBJ2-1; no firm D call. Germline CDR1 reads MNHEY; CDR2 reads SMNVEV (reference sequence). CDR3 length equals 13 residues. The V and J ends lost 2 bases and 7 bases respectively, with 9 bases between them. The CDR3 region has the DNA TGTGCCAGCAGTTTACTTAGTGGGAATGAGCAGTTCTTC. Protein: CASSLLSGNEQFF.

The chain is built from TRBV9 and TRBJ1-5; possibly TRBD1 for D (6 bases). Germline CDR1 is SGDLS and CDR2 is YYNGEE. The V end lost 3 bases, the J end lost 1 base, and 14 bases lay between the germline ends. The CDR3 is 16 amino acids. The CDR3 sequence: CASSGGKGDSNQPQHF. CDR3 DNA sequence: TGTGCCAGCAGCGGAGGGAAGGGGGACAGCAATCAGCCCCAGCATTTT.

The gene calls are TRBV13 and TRBJ1-1; no clear D gene. This CDR3 spans 13 amino acids. Trimming removed 3 bases from V and 1 base from J, with 6 bases in between. CDR1 is PRHDT and CDR2 is FYEKMQ in the germline V gene (reference sequence). CDR3 DNA: TGTGCCAGCAGCTTCGGGCGGAACACTGAAGCTTTCTTT. Its translation is CASSFGRNTEAFF. The full variable domain, in which reference TRBV13 and TRBJ1-1 provide the parts outside the CDR3, is AAGVIQSPRHLIKEKRETATLKCYPIPRHDTVYWYQQGPGQDPQFLISFYEKMQSDKGSIPDRFSAQQFSDYHSELNMSSLELGDSALYFCASSFGRNTEAFFGQGTRLTVV.